These 24 T cell receptor beta chains were all obtained from the same sample, sequenced in a study of CD8+ T cells in alopecia areata. Regarding treatment: oral pan-JAK inhibitor, 5-10 mg twice daily. Following RNA extraction, reverse transcription yielded cDNA that acted as the sequencing template. The repertoire was sequenced with immunoSEQ multiplex PCR; TCRdb's copy has only in-frame clones and lacks some. There are around 190,000 clones in the sample; less than 70% occur only once, and approximately 1.3% lies in the top ten. The specimen was CD4+ T cells sorted from blood, collected around week 50, from a patient treated with tofacitinib. These receptors were obtained from a human donor with alopecia areata.

In its sample, this clone was seen a few times. This sequence joins TRBV2 and TRBJ1-2, with TRBD1 as a possible D gene (5 bases). Germline CDR1 SNHLY, CDR2 FYNNEI. This CDR3 comprises 15 residues. V lost 0 bases and J lost 5, with 13 bases in between. CDR3 DNA: TGTGCCAGCAGTGAAGCAGGCCAGGGCACTTATGGCTACACCTTC. Protein sequence: CASSEAGQGTYGYTF.

The chain couples TRBV14 to TRBJ1-2; the D is unclear. CDR1 and CDR2 from the germline V gene are SGHDN and FVKESK. V was trimmed by 0 bases and J by 10 bases, leaving 15 bases between them. This CDR3 contains 14 residues. CDR3 nucleotide sequence: TGTGCCAGCAGCCAAGATAGTGGAGGAAGTGTCTACACCTTC. Protein product: CASSQDSGGSVYTF.

This chain joins TRBV30 and TRBJ1-3; D is ambiguous. This CDR3 has 14 amino acids. Trimming took off 2 bases at V and 0 bases at J, with 8 bases between the two ends. Germline V gives CDR1 GTSNPN, CDR2 SVGIG (reference sequence). CDR3 in DNA: TGTGCCTGGAGTCGGACCATCTCTGGAAACACCATATATTTT. Protein product: CAWSRTISGNTIYF.

The V gene is TRBV29-1, the J gene TRBJ1-1, with no clear D. Germline CDR1 is SQVTM and CDR2 is ANQGSEA. CDR3 size: 11 residues. The V end lost 5 bases, the J end lost 3 bases, and 7 bases lay between the germline ends. Here the CDR3 reads CSVYGDTEAFF. The CDR3 DNA reads as TGCAGCGTTTACGGGGACACTGAAGCTTTCTTT. The full variable domain, rest sourced from reference TRBV29-1 and TRBJ1-1, is SAVISQKPSRDICQRGTSLTIQCQVDSQVTMMFWYRQQPGQSLTLIATANQGSEATYESGFVIDKFPISRPNLTFSTLTVSNMSPEDSSIYLCSVYGDTEAFFGQGTRLTVV.

The rearrangement joins TRBV29-1 to TRBJ1-2, with a tentative D call TRBD1 (5 bases). The CDR3 sequence is 14 residues long. The ends were cut back, 1 base at V and 4 bases at J, with 13 bases in the middle. Germline V gives CDR1 SQVTM, CDR2 ANQGSEA. The CDR3 region is CSVEGGDSLYGYTF. CDR3 nucleotides: TGCAGCGTTGAAGGGGGCGACAGCCTCTATGGCTACACCTTC.

This chain joins TRBV29-1 and TRBJ1-2, with 8 bases matching TRBD1. Trimming cost V 3 bases and J 5 bases; bases outside gene matches: 8. The CDR3 loop spans 14 amino acids. CDR1 and CDR2 from the germline V gene are SQVTM and ANQGSEA. The CDR3 region is CSVEVIQGGYGYTF. The CDR3 coding sequence is TGCAGCGTTGAGGTTATACAGGGGGGATATGGCTACACCTTC. The entire variable domain, with the rest obtained from reference TRBV29-1 and TRBJ1-2, is as follows: SAVISQKPSRDICQRGTSLTIQCQVDSQVTMMFWYRQQPGQSLTLIATANQGSEATYESGFVIDKFPISRPNLTFSTLTVSNMSPEDSSIYLCSVEVIQGGYGYTFGSGTRLTVV.

This clone was seen repeatedly, ten times or more. V and J are TRBV7-2 and TRBJ1-2; D is ambiguous. The germline V gene has CDR1 SGHTA and CDR2 FQGNSA. This CDR3 contains 14 residues. Trimming stripped 3 bases from V and 6 bases from J, with 14 bases between. In DNA, the CDR3 is TGTGCCAGCAGCTTCGTCCGGGCTCCTGATGGCTACACCTTC. Amino acid sequence: CASSFVRAPDGYTF. The complete variable domain, with remaining parts taken from reference TRBV7-2 and TRBJ1-2, reads GAGVSQSPSNKVTEKGKDVELRCDPISGHTALYWYRQSLGQGLEFLIYFQGNSAPDKSGLPSDRFSAERTGGSVSTLTIQRTQQEDSAVYLCASSFVRAPDGYTFGSGTRLTVV.

The rearrangement links TRBV2 to TRBJ2-4; a weak D match, TRBD1 (5 bases). This CDR3 region has 16 residues. Deletions cut 3 bases from V and 8 bases from J, with 20 bases between. Germline assignment: CDR1 SNHLY and CDR2 FYNNEI. CDR3 coding DNA: TGTGCCAGCAGTGACGACAGACTCCCGGTCCGGGACATTCAGTACTTC. Translating it yields CASSDDRLPVRDIQYF. The full variable domain, completed using reference TRBV2 and TRBJ2-4, is EPEVTQTPSHQVTQMGQEVILRCVPISNHLYFYWYRQILGQKVEFLVSFYNNEISEKSEIFDDQFSVERPDGSNFTLKIRSTKLEDSAMYFCASSDDRLPVRDIQYFGAGTRLSVL.

V and J are TRBV5-1 and TRBJ1-4; 10 nucleotides line up with TRBD1. Germline assignment: CDR1 SGHRS and CDR2 YFSETQ. The J segment lost 4 bases and the V segment lost 5 bases, leaving 5 bases of the junction unmatched. CDR3 size: 15 residues. CDR3 coding DNA: TGCGCCAGCAGAACGGACAGGGGGAATAATGAAAAACTGTTTTTT. Amino acids: CASRTDRGNNEKLFF.

This chain links TRBV30 with TRBJ1-2; D not resolved. This CDR3 has 12 residues. Germline loops: CDR1 GTSNPN, CDR2 SVGIG (reference sequence). V was shortened by 4 bases and J by 8 bases, with 14 bases between the two germline ends. The CDR3 protein is CAWNRDADGYTF. CDR3 bases: TGTGCCTGGAATAGAGACGCCGACGGCTACACCTTC.

The sample holds a few counts of this clone. The chain has TRBV7-2 and TRBJ2-1; D is undetermined. The CDR3 loop spans 19 amino acids. Germline-derived CDR1 and CDR2 are SGHTA and FQGNSA. The V end lost 6 bases, the J end lost 7 bases, and 31 bases lay between the germline ends. In DNA, the CDR3 is TGTGCCAGCAGGGACCAGAGCAACTGGAGCCCCCTGCGCTATAATGAGCAGTTCTTC. It is translated as CASRDQSNWSPLRYNEQFF.

This clone was detected a few times. The V gene is TRBV7-9, the J gene TRBJ2-6, with D hard to call. The germline gives CDR1 SEHNR, CDR2 FQNEAQ (reference sequence). Trimming took 6 bases from V and 0 from J, leaving 15 bases between them. The CDR3 totals 17 residues. The CDR3 here is CASSPWTVSSGANVLTF. The CDR3 DNA reads TGTGCCAGCAGTCCATGGACCGTGAGCTCTGGGGCCAACGTCCTGACTTTC.

The V gene is TRBV29-1, the J gene TRBJ2-7, with 9 bases lining up with TRBD2. Germline V gene data show CDR1 as SQVTM and CDR2 as ANQGSEA. The CDR3 sequence is 13 residues long. The J segment lost 2 bases and the V segment lost 5 bases, leaving 4 bases of the junction unmatched. The CDR3 spells CSVSGGPTYEQYF. In nucleotides, the CDR3 is TGCAGCGTTAGCGGGGGGCCGACCTACGAGCAGTACTTC.

The chain joins TRBV5-1 to TRBJ2-2; TRBD1 matches at 8 bases. Germline values: CDR1 SGHRS, CDR2 YFSETQ. J lost 5 bases, V lost 3 bases, and 6 bases had no gene match. The CDR3 runs to 15 residues. The CDR3 bases are TGCGCCAGCAGCTACGGGACAGGTCATACCGGGGAGCTGTTTTTT. Translated, it gives CASSYGTGHTGELFF.

The chain has TRBV7-2 and TRBJ2-2, with no clear D. Germline CDR1 SGHTA, CDR2 FQGNSA. V was trimmed by 1 base and J by 4 bases, leaving 7 bases between them. The CDR3 sequence is 14 residues long. This CDR3 reads CASSLEGSTGELFF. The CDR3 nucleotides read TGTGCCAGCAGCTTAGAAGGCAGCACCGGGGAGCTGTTTTTT.

This clone was picked up a small number of times. This chain connects TRBV5-1 to TRBJ2-5; tentative D call: TRBD1 (6 bases). Trimming stripped 0 bases from V and 4 bases from J, with 7 bases between. The CDR3 is 13 residues long. From germline, CDR1 is SGHRS and CDR2 YFSETQ. As DNA, the CDR3 is TGCGCCAGCAGCTTGGGCAGGGGAGAGACCCAGTACTTC. It encodes CASSLGRGETQYF.

The CDR3 protein is CASSVGKDQPQHF. The CDR3, as DNA: TGTGCCAGTAGCGTAGGGAAGGATCAGCCCCAGCATTTT. The V gene is TRBV19, the J gene TRBJ1-5; unclear D gene. Germline CDR1 and CDR2: LNHDA and SQIVND (reference sequence). The CDR3 loop spans 13 amino acids. V was shortened by 6 bases and J by 5 bases, with 11 bases between the two germline ends.

The rearrangement links TRBV5-1 to TRBJ2-2; 7 bases are a match to TRBD1. The V and J ends lost 0 bases and 4 bases, in that order; junction bases with no gene match: 0. This CDR3 has 14 amino acids. Germline V gene lookup returns CDR1 SGHRS and CDR2 YFSETQ. CDR3 region: CASSLAGGTGELFF. In nucleotides, the CDR3 is TGCGCCAGCAGCTTGGCAGGGGGCACCGGGGAGCTGTTTTTT.

The CDR3 here is CSVMGQGLLETQYF. The CDR3 region has the DNA TGCAGCGTTATGGGGCAGGGGCTCTTAGAGACCCAGTACTTC. The J gene is TRBJ2-5, the V gene TRBV29-1; tentative D call: TRBD1 (6 bases). The CDR3 has 14 amino acids. Germline CDR1 SQVTM, CDR2 ANQGSEA. Trimming stripped 5 bases from V and 4 bases from J, with 17 bases between.

V and J are TRBV2 and TRBJ2-1, with 12 bases aligning to TRBD2. CDR3 length: 15 residues. With V trimmed by 6 bases and J by 6 bases, 6 bases remained unmatched. Germline CDR1 is SNHLY and CDR2 is FYNNEI. CDR3 residues: CASRALAGGPNEQFF. CDR3 DNA: TGTGCCAGCAGGGCACTAGCGGGGGGCCCCAATGAGCAGTTCTTC.

The chain recombines TRBV29-1 with TRBJ2-1, with D uncertain. The CDR3 spans 8 residues. Germline V gives CDR1 SQVTM, CDR2 ANQGSEA. CDR3 sequence: CFVHEQFF. CDR3 DNA: TGCTTCGTCCATGAGCAGTTCTTC.

This clone was observed a few times. The rearrangement joins TRBV29-1 to TRBJ2-1, with D possibly matching TRBD1 (5 bases). Per germline, CDR1 SQVTM and CDR2 ANQGSEA. This CDR3 has 12 amino acids. The germline V and J ends were trimmed by 7 bases and 6 bases, with 13 bases remaining between them. CDR3 protein: CSGQFEANEQFF. CDR3 nucleotides: TGCAGCGGACAGTTTGAAGCCAATGAGCAGTTCTTC.

The chain joins TRBV7-9 to TRBJ2-3; D is ambiguous. CDR1 is SEHNR and CDR2 is FQNEAQ in the germline V gene (reference sequence). The CDR3 loop spans 13 amino acids. V lost 1 base, J lost 8 bases, and 10 bases lay in between. In nucleotides, the CDR3 is TGTGCCAGCAGCTTAGTATCGCTGGCTACGCAGTATTTT. It encodes CASSLVSLATQYF.

For the CDR3, the DNA is TGTGCCAGTAGTATGGATGGGGTTGGTACAGATACGCAGTATTTT. This codes for CASSMDGVGTDTQYF. This rearrangement joins TRBV19 to TRBJ2-3; no firm D call. In germline, CDR1 is LNHDA, CDR2 SQIVND (reference sequence). The length of the CDR3 is 15 residues. The V gene lost 3 bases and the J gene lost 3 bases, with 13 bases spanning the gap.